This T cell receptor beta chain is drawn from a study of blood T cell repertoires in COVID-19 (dated by TCRdb to 2019 to 2021). Context from the whole study: Samples from collaborators originated in the United States, Italy and Spain and spanned both the acute and convalescent phases of COVID-19. The dataset comprised deeply sampled blood TCRbeta repertoires from subjects exposed to, actively infected with, or recovered from COVID-19. The repertoires were released in a freely available public database intended as a resource for research on the immune response to SARS-CoV-2. The sample metadata nearly always contained a de-identified subject ID, COVID-19 status, age in years and sex. The material from the prospective study consisted of cDNA or gDNA derived from T cells, B-cell-depleted T cells, or PBMCs. The samples were drawn from two sources: the first 160 participants of the ongoing ImmuneRACE study, and some 1,300 subjects contributed by 6 global collaborators. Where available, HLA class I and class II types were taken from metadata supplied by the sample provider and were not determined by assay-based typing.

The collaborating institutions used their own protocols to collect whole blood in K2EDTA tubes. For TCRbeta analysis, collaborators shipped samples as frozen whole blood, isolated PBMCs, or DNA extracted from either of those sample types. Beyond this particular receptor, the publication reports: The amount of clinical and demographic metadata varied by source and participant and was provided uncurated.

V is pruned by 3 bases and J by 3 bases, leaving 4 bases of the junction without a gene match. The CDR3 starts with the cysteine, ends with the phenylalanine, and has 13 residues. Only the CDR3 part of the read is kept: 39 bases, read in frame from the first base. According to the germline V gene (reference sequence), CDR1 reads GTSNPN and CDR2 reads SVGIG. Remarks on this clone: Its antigen is still unknown. One base away there is no much larger clone; base qualities are not given.

TCRbeta CDR3 regions were amplified from genomic DNA by means of the immunoSEQ Assay, a bias-controlled multiplex PCR. The published analysis was carried out like this. The number of nucleated cells in each sample was estimated from the amplification of reference gene primers within the assay. Sequence reads were collapsed and filtered to measure the absolute abundance of every unique TCRbeta CDR3 rearrangement. For each sample, productive Simpson clonality was calculated as the square root of Simpson's diversity index across productive rearrangements. Imported from immuneACCESS, the table was reduced by TCRdb to in-frame sequences with V and J called. These copies leave out some clones; in studies compared against another copy, an unresolved V gene accounts for under half, and the cause of the remainder is not known. The DNA gave D and trimming, while V, J and clone size come from that table. Here the sample has about 14,000 clones; 90% occur a single time. Clones ranked in the top ten supply roughly 8.1% of the sample.

The V and J segments used are TRBV30 and TRBJ2-7, and 8 bases in between align with TRBD2. This TCR was sampled from a human donor in a cohort sampled during active COVID-19. Sequencing input: peripheral blood. The DNA reads TGTGCCTGGAGCACTAGCGGTCTCTACGAGCAGTACTTC. This translates into CAWSTSGLYEQYF. The CDR3, completed at both ends by the reference TRBV30 and TRBJ2-7 genes, gives the full variable domain SQTIHQWPATLVQPVGSPLSLECTVEGTSNPNLYWYRQAAGRGLQLLFYSVGIGQISSEVPQNLSASRPQDRQFILSSKKLLLSDSGFYLCAWSTSGLYEQYFGPGTRLTVT.